The rows below give T cell receptor beta chains drawn from one sample of a study of blood T cell repertoires in COVID-19. The assay was immunoSEQ multiplex PCR, and TCRdb's table has in-frame clones only and misses some. Among approximately 250,000 clones, around 80% were seen once, and the ten largest hold around 16%. The source material was PBMCs or T cells enriched from blood (not recorded which). The receptor set was obtained from a man aged 40-49 years who had recovered from COVID-19. The CDR3 runs from the conserved cysteine through the conserved F or W. D genes are given only for firm matches. A clone size is listed for some rows: how often the clone was seen (once, few, many), or a class if it is expanded.

D gene	clone size	V gene	J gene	CDR3 protein	CDR3 DNA
TRBD2	NA	TRBV7-3	TRBJ2-1	CASSLNPAGDNEQFF	TGTGCCAGCAGCTTAAACCCAGCGGGGGACAATGAGCAGTTCTTC
TRBD1	once	TRBV18	TRBJ1-6	CASSSGTGGGSPLHF	TGTGCCAGCTCGTCCGGGACAGGGGGAGGTTCACCCCTCCACTTT
NA	NA	TRBV11-2	TRBJ2-1	CASSARDSYNEQFF	TGTGCCAGCAGCGCCCGGGATTCCTACAATGAGCAGTTCTTC
TRBD2	NA	TRBV2	TRBJ2-2	CASREIAGAGELFF	TGTGCCAGCAGAGAGATAGCGGGAGCCGGGGAGCTGTTTTTT
TRBD2	NA	TRBV9	TRBJ2-5	CASGLAGWETQYF	TGTGCCAGCGGACTAGCCGGGTGGGAGACCCAGTACTTC
NA	few	TRBV7-9	TRBJ1-5	CASSTGRAGQPQHF	TGTGCCAGCTCCACCGGCAGGGCAGGCCAGCCCCAGCATTTT
NA	NA	TRBV6-5	TRBJ1-1	CASSYLGGLGTEAFF	TGTGCCAGCAGTTACTTGGGGGGGTTAGGCACTGAAGCTTTCTTT
NA	NA	TRBV27	TRBJ2-1	CASSPGYGLALGSEQFF	TGTGCCAGCAGCCCCGGGTATGGCCTCGCCCTCGGCAGTGAGCAGTTCTTC
NA	NA	TRBV24-1	TRBJ2-7	CATSDRTGTGDEQYF	TGTGCCACCAGTGACCGAACAGGGACCGGGGACGAGCAGTACTTC
NA	once	TRBV18	TRBJ2-7	CASSPSQTYEQYF	TGTGCCAGCTCACCATCCCAGACCTACGAGCAGTACTTC
TRBD1	NA	TRBV19	TRBJ1-5	CASSIIRTGDRYSNQPQHF	TGTGCCAGTAGTATAATCCGGACAGGGGACAGGTATAGCAATCAGCCCCAGCATTTT
TRBD1	NA	TRBV19	TRBJ2-5	CASSSLRDRAGVETQYF	TGTGCCAGTAGTAGCCTCCGGGACAGGGCCGGGGTAGAGACCCAGTACTTC
TRBD1	NA	TRBV7-3	TRBJ1-1	CASSRDSINTEAFF	TGTGCCAGCAGCCGGGACAGCATTAACACTGAAGCTTTCTTT
TRBD2	NA	TRBV7-2	TRBJ2-5	CASSLGGAGKETQYF	TGTGCCAGCAGCTTAGGAGGAGCGGGGAAAGAGACCCAGTACTTC
NA	once	TRBV4-2	TRBJ2-5	CASSQDSVGGPTETQYF	TGTGCCAGCAGCCAAGATTCTGTCGGGGGGCCGACGGAGACCCAGTACTTC
TRBD2	many	TRBV3-1/TRBV3-2	TRBJ2-1	CASSPPRTSGHRNEQFF	TGTGCCAGCAGCCCCCCACGGACTAGCGGTCATAGGAATGAGCAGTTCTTC
NA	NA	TRBV5-1	TRBJ2-3	CASSLDDSGTDTQYF	TGCGCCAGCAGCTTGGATGACTCGGGCACAGATACGCAGTATTTT
NA	once	TRBV10-1	TRBJ1-2	CARDSTTNYGYTF	TGCGCCAGGGACAGCACTACTAACTATGGCTACACCTTC
NA	NA	TRBV3-1/TRBV3-2	TRBJ1-2	CASSQVGASAGGYTF	TGTGCCAGCAGCCAAGTTGGGGCGTCGGCGGGGGGCTACACCTTC
NA	few	TRBV28	TRBJ1-2	CASSRQGASYGYTF	TGTGCCAGCAGCCGACAAGGGGCAAGCTATGGCTACACCTTC
NA	NA	TRBV9	TRBJ1-4	CASSRQSGDGEKLFF	TGTGCCAGCAGCAGACAAAGCGGGGACGGTGAAAAACTGTTTTTT
TRBD1	NA	TRBV28	TRBJ2-7	CASRKQGADPQYF	TGTGCCAGCAGAAAACAGGGGGCTGACCCGCAGTACTTC
NA	NA	TRBV18	TRBJ1-5	CASSPRQGRVGQPQHF	TGTGCCAGCTCACCACGGCAGGGGCGCGTCGGTCAGCCCCAGCATTTT
NA	NA	TRBV14	TRBJ1-1	CASSQESGRLTEAFF	TGTGCCAGCAGCCAAGAATCCGGGAGGCTAACTGAAGCTTTCTTT
TRBD1	NA	TRBV5-1	TRBJ2-1	CASSRAGGSSDEQFF	TGCGCCAGCAGCCGCGCAGGGGGCTCCTCGGATGAGCAGTTCTTC
NA	NA	TRBV2	TRBJ2-7	CASSEFAGQERYEQYF	TGTGCCAGCAGTGAATTTGCCGGCCAAGAGCGCTACGAGCAGTACTTC
TRBD2	NA	TRBV7-2	TRBJ2-1	CASSSDLAGVHGEQFF	TGTGCCAGCAGCTCTGATCTAGCGGGGGTACACGGTGAGCAGTTCTTC
NA	NA	TRBV7-6	TRBJ1-5	CASSPVNQPQHF	TGTGCCAGCAGCCCGGTCAATCAGCCCCAGCATTTT
NA	NA	TRBV5-3	TRBJ2-1	CARSIRTPEQFF	TGTGCCAGAAGCATCCGGACACCGGAGCAGTTCTTC
TRBD1	few	TRBV7-2	TRBJ1-3	CAETGQGPGNTIYF	TGTGCCGAGACAGGACAGGGGCCTGGAAACACCATATATTTT
NA	NA	TRBV7-3	TRBJ1-5	CASTPRGWRQWGNQPQHF	TGTGCCAGCACCCCGCGGGGTTGGCGACAGTGGGGCAATCAGCCCCAGCATTTT
TRBD1	NA	TRBV7-8	TRBJ1-6	CASSLGQGFNSPLHF	TGTGCCAGCAGCTTGGGACAGGGGTTTAATTCACCCCTCCACTTT
NA	NA	TRBV21-1	TRBJ1-5	CASSKGTGDTRGNQPQHF	TGTGCCAGCAGCAAAGGAACAGGGGATACCAGGGGCAATCAGCCCCAGCATTTT
NA	NA	TRBV7-2	TRBJ2-2	CASSFRGRGNGELFF	TGTGCCAGCAGCTTCCGGGGAAGGGGGAACGGGGAGCTGTTTTTT
NA	NA	TRBV5-6	TRBJ2-5	CASSLAYSLETQETQYF	TGTGCCAGCAGCTTGGCCTATTCGCTAGAGACCCAAGAGACCCAGTACTTC
NA	NA	TRBV5-1	TRBJ1-2	CASSSKIGGFDGYTF	TGCGCCAGCAGCTCGAAGATCGGGGGGTTCGATGGCTACACCTTC
NA	NA	TRBV5-1	TRBJ2-3	CASSGGTATDTQYF	TGCGCCAGCAGCGGAGGGACTGCCACAGATACGCAGTATTTT
TRBD1	NA	TRBV5-1	TRBJ2-5	CASGRTGEQETQYF	TGCGCCAGCGGACGGACAGGGGAGCAAGAGACCCAGTACTTC
TRBD1	NA	TRBV18	TRBJ1-3	CASSPNGGGSGNTIYF	TGTGCCAGCTCACCAAACGGAGGGGGCAGTGGAAACACCATATATTTT
TRBD1	few	TRBV10-2	TRBJ1-3	CASSDATGWDTIYF	TGCGCCAGCAGTGACGCGACAGGGTGGGACACCATATATTTT
NA	NA	TRBV27	TRBJ2-5	CASSLPGGTQYF	TGTGCCAGCAGTTTACCCGGGGGGACCCAGTACTTC
NA	NA	TRBV6-5	TRBJ2-5	CASSYAWTQYF	TGTGCCAGCAGTTACGCGTGGACCCAGTACTTC
NA	NA	TRBV7-8	TRBJ2-1	CASSPPLRASYNEQFF	TGTGCCAGCAGCCCTCCACTGAGGGCCTCCTACAATGAGCAGTTCTTC
TRBD1	NA	TRBV6-5	TRBJ1-4	CASSLDRNEKLFF	TGTGCCAGCAGTTTGGACAGGAATGAAAAACTGTTTTTT
NA	NA	TRBV9	TRBJ1-6	CASSVAGTYRDNSPLHF	TGTGCCAGCAGCGTAGCAGGAACGTACAGGGATAATTCACCCCTCCACTTT
TRBD1	NA	TRBV7-9	TRBJ1-1	CASSFYEGAPKNTEAFF	TGTGCCAGCAGCTTTTATGAGGGGGCGCCAAAAAACACTGAAGCTTTCTTT
TRBD1	NA	TRBV9	TRBJ1-1	CASSGQGFGTEAFF	TGTGCCAGCAGCGGACAGGGTTTCGGCACTGAAGCTTTCTTT
TRBD1	NA	TRBV12-5	TRBJ2-2	CASGRGTEFTGELFF	TGTGCTAGTGGGAGGGGGACAGAATTTACCGGGGAGCTGTTTTTT
NA	once	TRBV11-2	TRBJ1-5	CASAAAGNQPQHF	TGTGCCAGCGCAGCGGCCGGCAATCAGCCCCAGCATTTT
TRBD1	NA	TRBV7-2	TRBJ2-7	CASSTRQGAYEQYF	TGTGCCAGCAGCACGAGACAGGGGGCCTACGAGCAGTACTTC
TRBD1	NA	TRBV18	TRBJ1-2	CASSDRGLNGYTF	TGTGCCAGCTCAGACAGGGGGTTGAATGGCTACACCTTC
NA	NA	TRBV19	TRBJ1-2	CASSSRGQRANYGYTF	TGTGCCAGTTCGAGCCGCGGACAGAGAGCTAACTATGGCTACACCTTC
NA	NA	TRBV5-1	TRBJ1-3	CASSLGQTGNTIYF	TGCGCCAGCAGCCTAGGACAGACTGGAAACACCATATATTTT